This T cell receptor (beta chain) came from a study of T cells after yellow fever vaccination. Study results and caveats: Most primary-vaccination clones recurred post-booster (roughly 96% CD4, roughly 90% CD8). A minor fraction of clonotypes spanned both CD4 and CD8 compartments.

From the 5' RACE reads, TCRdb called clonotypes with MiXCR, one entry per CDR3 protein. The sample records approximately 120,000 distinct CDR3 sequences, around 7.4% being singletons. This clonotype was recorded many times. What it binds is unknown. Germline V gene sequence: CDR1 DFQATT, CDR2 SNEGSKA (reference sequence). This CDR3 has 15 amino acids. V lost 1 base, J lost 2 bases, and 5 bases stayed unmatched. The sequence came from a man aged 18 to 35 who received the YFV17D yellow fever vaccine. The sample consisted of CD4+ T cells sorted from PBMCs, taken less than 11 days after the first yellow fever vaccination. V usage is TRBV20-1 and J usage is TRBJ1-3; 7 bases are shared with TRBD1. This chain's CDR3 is CSARARTGAGNTIYF. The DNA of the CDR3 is TGCAGTGCTAGAGCCAGGACAGGAGCTGGAAACACCATATATTTT.